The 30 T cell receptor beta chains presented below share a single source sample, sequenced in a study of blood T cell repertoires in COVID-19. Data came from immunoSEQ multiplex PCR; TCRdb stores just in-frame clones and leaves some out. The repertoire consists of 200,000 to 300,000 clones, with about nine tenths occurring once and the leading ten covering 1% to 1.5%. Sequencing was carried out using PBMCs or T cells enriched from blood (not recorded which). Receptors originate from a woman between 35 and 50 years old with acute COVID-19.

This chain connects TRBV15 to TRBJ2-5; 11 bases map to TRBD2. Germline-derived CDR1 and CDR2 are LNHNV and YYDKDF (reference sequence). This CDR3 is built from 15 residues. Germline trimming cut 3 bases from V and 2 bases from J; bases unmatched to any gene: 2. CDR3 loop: CATSRTSGEQETQYF. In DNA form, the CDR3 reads TGTGCCACCAGCAGGACTAGCGGGGAGCAAGAGACCCAGTACTTC.

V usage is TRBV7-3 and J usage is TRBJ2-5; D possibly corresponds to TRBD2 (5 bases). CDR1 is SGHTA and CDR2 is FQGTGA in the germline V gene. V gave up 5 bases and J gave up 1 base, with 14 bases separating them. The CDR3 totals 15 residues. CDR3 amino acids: CASSPLSRAQETQYF. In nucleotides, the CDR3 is TGTGCCAGCAGCCCCCTCTCGAGGGCCCAAGAGACCCAGTACTTC.

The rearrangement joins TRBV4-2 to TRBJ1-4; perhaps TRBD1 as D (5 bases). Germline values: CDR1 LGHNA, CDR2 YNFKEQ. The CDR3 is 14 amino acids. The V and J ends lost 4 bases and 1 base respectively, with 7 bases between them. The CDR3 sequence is CASSLRVTNEKLFF. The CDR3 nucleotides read TGTGCCAGCAGCCTCAGGGTAACTAATGAAAAACTGTTTTTT.

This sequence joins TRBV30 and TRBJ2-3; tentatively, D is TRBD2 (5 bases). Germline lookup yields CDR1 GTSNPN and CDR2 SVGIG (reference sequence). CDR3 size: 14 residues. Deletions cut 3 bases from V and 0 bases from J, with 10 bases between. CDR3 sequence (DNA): TGTGCCTGGAGCACGGGATATAGCACAGATACGCAGTATTTT. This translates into CAWSTGYSTDTQYF.

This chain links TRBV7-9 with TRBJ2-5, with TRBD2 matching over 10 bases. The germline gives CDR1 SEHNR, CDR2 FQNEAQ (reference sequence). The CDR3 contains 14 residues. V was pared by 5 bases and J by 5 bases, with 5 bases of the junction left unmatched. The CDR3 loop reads CASSSGRALETQYF. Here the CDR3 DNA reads TGTGCCAGCAGCAGCGGGAGGGCGTTGGAGACCCAGTACTTC.

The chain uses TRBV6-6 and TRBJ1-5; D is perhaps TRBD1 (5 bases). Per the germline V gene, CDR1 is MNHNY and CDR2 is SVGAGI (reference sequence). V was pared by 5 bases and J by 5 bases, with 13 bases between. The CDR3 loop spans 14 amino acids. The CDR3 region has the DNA TGTGCCAGCAGTCCCGGGACGGGAGATCAGCCCCAGCATTTT. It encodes CASSPGTGDQPQHF.

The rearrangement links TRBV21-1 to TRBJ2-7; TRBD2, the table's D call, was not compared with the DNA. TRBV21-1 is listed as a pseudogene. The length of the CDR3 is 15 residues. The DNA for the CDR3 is TGTGCCAGCAGCAAAGTCACCCGGGTAGTCGGGGAGCAGTACGTC. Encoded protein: CASSKVTRVVGEQYV.

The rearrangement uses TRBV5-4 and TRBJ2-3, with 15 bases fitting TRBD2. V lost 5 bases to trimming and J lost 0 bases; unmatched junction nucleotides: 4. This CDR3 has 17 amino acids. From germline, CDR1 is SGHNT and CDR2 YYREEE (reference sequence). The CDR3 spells CASRLGTSGRSTDTQYF. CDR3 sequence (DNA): TGTGCCAGCAGACTTGGGACTAGCGGGAGGAGCACAGATACGCAGTATTTT.

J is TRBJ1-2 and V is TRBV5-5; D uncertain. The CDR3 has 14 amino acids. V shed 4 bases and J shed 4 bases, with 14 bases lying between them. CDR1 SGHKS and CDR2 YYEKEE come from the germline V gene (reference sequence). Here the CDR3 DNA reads TGTGCCAGCAGCGCCGGGGTCTCCTTCTATGGCTACACCTTC. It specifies CASSAGVSFYGYTF.

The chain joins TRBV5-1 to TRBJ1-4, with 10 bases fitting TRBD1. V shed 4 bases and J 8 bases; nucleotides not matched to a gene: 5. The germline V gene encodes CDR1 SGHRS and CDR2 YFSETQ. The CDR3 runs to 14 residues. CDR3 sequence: CASSVTGGQEKLFF. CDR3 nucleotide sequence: TGCGCCAGCAGCGTGACAGGGGGCCAGGAAAAACTGTTTTTT.

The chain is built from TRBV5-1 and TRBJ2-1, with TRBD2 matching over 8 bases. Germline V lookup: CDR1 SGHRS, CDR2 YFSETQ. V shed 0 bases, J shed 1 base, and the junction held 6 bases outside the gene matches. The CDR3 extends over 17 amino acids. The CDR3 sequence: CASSLGLAGLSYNEQFF. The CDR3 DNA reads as TGCGCCAGCAGCTTGGGGCTAGCGGGTTTGTCCTACAATGAGCAGTTCTTC.

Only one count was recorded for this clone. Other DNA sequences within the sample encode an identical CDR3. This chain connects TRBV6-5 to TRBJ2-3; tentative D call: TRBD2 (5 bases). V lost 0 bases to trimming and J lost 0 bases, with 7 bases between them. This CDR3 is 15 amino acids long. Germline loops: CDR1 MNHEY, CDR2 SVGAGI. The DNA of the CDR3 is TGTGCCAGCAGTTACTCTGGACTTAGCACAGATACGCAGTATTTT. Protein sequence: CASSYSGLSTDTQYF.

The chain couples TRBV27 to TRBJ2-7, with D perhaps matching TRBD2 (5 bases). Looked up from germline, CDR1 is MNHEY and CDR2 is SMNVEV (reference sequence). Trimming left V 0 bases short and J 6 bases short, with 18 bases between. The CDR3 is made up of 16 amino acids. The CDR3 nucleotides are TGTGCCAGCAGTTTATCGTCGGGAAATCCCCTCGGCGAGCAGTACTTC. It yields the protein CASSLSSGNPLGEQYF.

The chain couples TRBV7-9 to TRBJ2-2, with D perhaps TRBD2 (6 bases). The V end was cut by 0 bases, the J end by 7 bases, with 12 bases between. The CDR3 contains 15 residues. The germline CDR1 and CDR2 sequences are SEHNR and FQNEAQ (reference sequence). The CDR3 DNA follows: TGTGCCAGCAGCTTAGCGCTCGCGGGATACGGGGAGCTGTTTTTT. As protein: CASSLALAGYGELFF.

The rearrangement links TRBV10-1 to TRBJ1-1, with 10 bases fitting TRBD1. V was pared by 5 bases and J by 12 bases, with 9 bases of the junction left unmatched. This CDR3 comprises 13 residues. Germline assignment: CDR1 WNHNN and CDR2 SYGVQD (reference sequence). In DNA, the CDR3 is TGCGCCAGCAGTTCGGACAGGGGGTGGCCAACTTTCTTT. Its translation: CASSSDRGWPTFF.

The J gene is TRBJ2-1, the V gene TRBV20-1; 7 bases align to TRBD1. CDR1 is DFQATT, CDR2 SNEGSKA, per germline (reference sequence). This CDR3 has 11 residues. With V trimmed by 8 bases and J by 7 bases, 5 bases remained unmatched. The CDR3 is CSHRGRNEQFF. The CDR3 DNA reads TGCAGTCACAGGGGAAGGAATGAGCAGTTCTTC.

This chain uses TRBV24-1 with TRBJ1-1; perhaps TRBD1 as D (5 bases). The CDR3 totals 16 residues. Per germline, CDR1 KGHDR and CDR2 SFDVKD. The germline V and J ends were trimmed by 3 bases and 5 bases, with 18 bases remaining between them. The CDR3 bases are TGTGCCACCAGTGATGATGGCAGGGCGGGAAGTACTGAAGCTTTCTTT. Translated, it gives CATSDDGRAGSTEAFF.

CDR3: CASSQQDRETQYF. The CDR3 DNA follows: TGTGCCAGCAGCCAGCAAGACAGGGAGACCCAGTACTTC. The gene calls are TRBV3-1 (or the pseudogene TRBV3-2) and TRBJ2-5; D might be TRBD1 (6 bases). The CDR3 has 13 amino acids. Germline values: CDR1 LGHDT, CDR2 YNNKEL (reference sequence). The ends were cut back, 3 bases at V and 5 bases at J, with 10 bases in the middle.

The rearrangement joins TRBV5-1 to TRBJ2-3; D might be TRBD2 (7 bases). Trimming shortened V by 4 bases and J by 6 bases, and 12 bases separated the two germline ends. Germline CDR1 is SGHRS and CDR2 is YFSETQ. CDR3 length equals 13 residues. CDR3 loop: CASSPEGGDTQYF. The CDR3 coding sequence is TGCGCCAGCAGCCCAGAGGGGGGGGATACGCAGTATTTT.

The CDR3 coding sequence is TGTGCCAGCAGCGAAAACTTAATCTATGGCTACACCTTC. Translated, it gives CASSENLIYGYTF. This chain uses TRBV11-2 with TRBJ1-2; D gene ambiguous. CDR1 SGHAT and CDR2 FQNNGV come from the germline V gene. The CDR3 is 13 residues long. Between the trimmed V and J ends, which lost 5 bases and 4 bases, there was a span of 11 bases.

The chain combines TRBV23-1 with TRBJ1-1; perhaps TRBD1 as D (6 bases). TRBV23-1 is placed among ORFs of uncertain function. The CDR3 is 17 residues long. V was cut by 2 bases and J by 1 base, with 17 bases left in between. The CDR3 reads CASSQKTGKAPNTEAFF. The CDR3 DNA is TGCGCCAGCAGTCAAAAAACAGGGAAGGCACCGAACACTGAAGCTTTCTTT.

The CDR3 loop reads CASSLLRGQPQHF. The DNA for the CDR3 is TGTGCCAGCAGTTTATTGCGGGGTCAGCCCCAGCATTTT. The gene calls are TRBV27 and TRBJ1-5; D gene unclear. Germline V lookup: CDR1 MNHEY, CDR2 SMNVEV (reference sequence). Trimming took off 1 base at V and 6 bases at J, with 7 bases between the two ends. CDR3 length equals 13 residues.

The CDR3 region is CASSLVGLASGEQFF. The CDR3 DNA reads as TGTGCCAGCAGCTTAGTGGGACTAGCTTCGGGTGAGCAGTTCTTC. The chain is built from TRBV7-2 and TRBJ2-1, with TRBD2 identical over 9 bases. Germline V gives CDR1 SGHTA, CDR2 FQGNSA. V dropped 1 base and J dropped 9; count of bases not matched to a gene: 7. The CDR3 runs to 15 residues.

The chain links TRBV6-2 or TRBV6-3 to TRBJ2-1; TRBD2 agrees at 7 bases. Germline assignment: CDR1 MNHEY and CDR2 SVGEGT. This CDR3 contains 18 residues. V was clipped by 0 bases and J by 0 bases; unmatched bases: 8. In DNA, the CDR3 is TGTGCCAGCAGTTACTCGAGTCTAGCGGAGAGCTCCTACAATGAGCAGTTCTTC. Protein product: CASSYSSLAESSYNEQFF.

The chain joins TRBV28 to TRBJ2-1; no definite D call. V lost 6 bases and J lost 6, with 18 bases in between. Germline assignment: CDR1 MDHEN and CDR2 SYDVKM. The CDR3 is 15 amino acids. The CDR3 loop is CASSYPLTESNEQFF. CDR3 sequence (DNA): TGTGCCAGCAGCTACCCACTAACGGAGAGCAATGAGCAGTTCTTC.

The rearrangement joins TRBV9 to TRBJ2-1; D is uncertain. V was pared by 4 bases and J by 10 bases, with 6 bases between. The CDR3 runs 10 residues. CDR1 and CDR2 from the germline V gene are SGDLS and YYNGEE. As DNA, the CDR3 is TGTGCCAGCAGCCCCGGGGAGCAGTTCTTC. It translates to CASSPGEQFF.

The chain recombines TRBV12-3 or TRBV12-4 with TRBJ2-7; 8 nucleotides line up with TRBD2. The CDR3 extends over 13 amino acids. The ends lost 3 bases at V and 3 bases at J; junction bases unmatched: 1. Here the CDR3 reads CASSFSGSYEQYF. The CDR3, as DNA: TGTGCCAGCAGTTTCAGCGGGAGCTACGAGCAGTACTTC.

The CDR3 nucleotides read TGTGCCACCAGTAACGGGAGGGATTACAATGAGCAGTTCTTC. This encodes CATSNGRDYNEQFF. V is TRBV24-1 and J is TRBJ2-1; 8 nucleotides line up with TRBD2. Germline values: CDR1 KGHDR, CDR2 SFDVKD. This CDR3 is built from 14 residues. Losses at the gene ends were 6 bases for V and 4 bases for J; bases not matched to a gene: 4.

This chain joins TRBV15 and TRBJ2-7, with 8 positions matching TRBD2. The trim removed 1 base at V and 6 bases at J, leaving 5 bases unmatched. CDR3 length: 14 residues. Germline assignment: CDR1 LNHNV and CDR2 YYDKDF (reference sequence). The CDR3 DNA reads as TGTGCCACCAGCAGAGCACTAGCGGAAGCCGAGCAGTACGTC. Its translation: CATSRALAEAEQYV.

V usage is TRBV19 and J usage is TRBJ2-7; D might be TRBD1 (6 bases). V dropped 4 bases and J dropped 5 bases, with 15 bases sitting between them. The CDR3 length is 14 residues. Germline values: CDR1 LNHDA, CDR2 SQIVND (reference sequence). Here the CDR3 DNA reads TGTGCCAGTAGTAAGTCGTCCAGGGGACACGAGCAGTACTTC. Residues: CASSKSSRGHEQYF.